Listed here are 30 T cell receptor beta chains from one sample, sequenced in a study of cytomegalovirus exposure and HLA in healthy donors. PCR amplification relied on 60 Vbeta primers (plus 13 Jbeta primers). Libraries were prepared by immunoSEQ multiplex PCR; TCRdb keeps only in-frame clonotypes and omits some of them. This sample lists about 88,000 clones; its ten largest clones have more than 5.5%. The sample consisted of PBMCs. The receptors were gathered from a girl aged 10 to 17 in good health and CMV-seropositive.

The chain is built from TRBV2 and TRBJ2-5; 10 bases are a match to TRBD2. CDR1 is SNHLY and CDR2 is FYNNEI in the germline V gene. The trim removed 7 bases at V and 3 bases at J, leaving 5 bases unmatched. The CDR3 spans 14 residues. The CDR3 DNA follows: TGTGCCAGCATTGCCCTAGCGGGGGAAGAGACCCAGTACTTC. Protein product: CASIALAGEETQYF.

The V gene is TRBV19, the J gene TRBJ1-6, with D uncertain. V lost 4 bases and J lost 0, with 10 bases in between. Germline V gene data show CDR1 as LNHDA and CDR2 as SQIVND (reference sequence). CDR3 length equals 16 residues. The CDR3: CASSNQPSSYNSPLHF. In DNA, the CDR3 is TGTGCCAGTAGTAACCAGCCTAGCTCCTATAATTCACCCCTCCACTTT.

The CDR3 bases are TGTGCCAGCAGTTACGCGCAGGGAGGGTATGGCTACACCTTC. This encodes CASSYAQGGYGYTF. The chain uses TRBV6-5 and TRBJ1-2, with D possibly TRBD1 on 5 matching bases. Germline lookup yields CDR1 MNHEY and CDR2 SVGAGI. This CDR3 is 14 amino acids long. The V gene lost 2 bases and the J gene lost 5 bases, with 12 bases spanning the gap.

This rearrangement joins TRBV13 to TRBJ1-6, with D perhaps TRBD1 (6 bases). The CDR3 loop spans 17 amino acids. V dropped 5 bases and J dropped 8 bases, with 22 bases sitting between them. The germline V gene encodes CDR1 PRHDT and CDR2 FYEKMQ (reference sequence). The CDR3 loop reads CASSGRGLRGYDSPLHF. CDR3 coding DNA: TGTGCCAGCAGCGGTAGGGGGTTACGGGGTTACGATTCACCCCTCCACTTT.

The genes are TRBV5-6 and TRBJ1-2; D is undetermined. The V end lost 0 bases, the J end lost 1 base, and 10 bases lay between the germline ends. This CDR3 contains 15 residues. Germline V gene lookup returns CDR1 SGHDT and CDR2 YYEEEE. The CDR3 region has the DNA TGTGCCAGCAGCTTGGCCAGGCGGGTTAACTATGGCTACACCTTC. Amino acid sequence: CASSLARRVNYGYTF.

This chain uses TRBV9 with TRBJ1-6, with D possibly TRBD1 on 6 matching bases. This CDR3 is built from 18 residues. Trimming removed 0 bases at V and 2 bases at J, with 15 bases between. CDR1 SGDLS and CDR2 YYNGEE come from the germline V gene. The chain's CDR3 is CASSVGQDGRTYNSPLHF. The CDR3 DNA sequence: TGTGCCAGCAGCGTAGGACAGGACGGGCGGACCTATAATTCACCCCTCCACTTT.

V gene TRBV27 combines with J gene TRBJ1-6, with D hard to call. V was pared by 8 bases and J by 13 bases, with 15 bases between. Germline loops: CDR1 MNHEY, CDR2 SMNVEV (reference sequence). This CDR3 spans 12 amino acids. The DNA for the CDR3 is TGTGCCAGCCGCCTTCTCGGTCTTCCCCTCCACTTT. Its translation: CASRLLGLPLHF.

The V call is TRBV6-1, the J call TRBJ1-1; the match to TRBD1 covers 7 bases. Germline CDR1 and CDR2: MNHNS and SASEGT. With V trimmed by 3 bases and J by 5 bases, 6 bases remained unmatched. The CDR3 extends over 14 amino acids. The CDR3: CASSDPGGGTEAFF. CDR3 in DNA: TGTGCCAGCAGTGACCCAGGGGGTGGGACTGAAGCTTTCTTT.

The rearrangement uses TRBV7-9 and TRBJ2-2; D is perhaps TRBD2 (6 bases). This CDR3 is 14 amino acids long. CDR1 is SEHNR, CDR2 FQNEAQ, per germline (reference sequence). Trimming shortened V by 5 bases and J by 5 bases, and 12 bases separated the two germline ends. The CDR3 reads CASSGPGETGELFF. The CDR3 DNA reads as TGTGCCAGCAGCGGGCCGGGGGAAACCGGGGAGCTGTTTTTT.

This chain uses TRBV4-3 with TRBJ2-3; D gene ambiguous. V was pared by 3 bases and J by 6 bases, with 19 bases between. The germline gives CDR1 LGHNA, CDR2 YSLEER. The CDR3 loop spans 16 amino acids. DNA for the CDR3: TGCGCCAGCAGCCAGCTCACTCAATGGCGGTCCGATACGCAGTATTTT. Its translation: CASSQLTQWRSDTQYF.

The chain recombines TRBV9 with TRBJ2-7; D unclear. Germline V lookup: CDR1 SGDLS, CDR2 YYNGEE. With 3 bases removed from V and 1 base from J, the gap between germline ends came to 8 bases. This CDR3 comprises 13 residues. CDR3 amino acids: CASSASGSYEQYF. CDR3 DNA sequence: TGTGCCAGCAGCGCCTCCGGGTCCTACGAGCAGTACTTC.

The chain joins TRBV19 to TRBJ2-3, with D maybe TRBD2 (6 bases). The CDR3 loop spans 17 amino acids. V was pared by 7 bases and J by 1 base, with 21 bases between. Germline CDR1 LNHDA, CDR2 SQIVND (reference sequence). CDR3 nucleotide sequence: TGTGCCAGTAACCTCGGGGGTCGCGGGGTAGGCACAGATACGCAGTATTTT. Protein sequence: CASNLGGRGVGTDTQYF. The whole variable domain, filled in from reference TRBV19 and TRBJ2-3, reads DGGITQSPKYLFRKEGQNVTLSCEQNLNHDAMYWYRQDPGQGLRLIYYSQIVNDFQKGDIAEGYSVSREKKESFPLTVTSAQKNPTAFYLCASNLGGRGVGTDTQYFGPGTRLTVL.

As for this clone: This sample includes further DNA sequences coding for the same CDR3. The J gene is TRBJ1-1, the V gene TRBV30; D ambiguous. This CDR3 has 13 residues. Germline loops: CDR1 GTSNPN, CDR2 SVGIG (reference sequence). Trimming removed 0 bases from V and 3 bases from J, with 8 bases in between. CDR3 loop: CAWSVGRDTEAFF. DNA of the CDR3: TGTGCCTGGAGTGTCGGGAGGGACACTGAAGCTTTCTTT.

The CDR3 region has the DNA TGTGCCAGTACCCCAGGATCCGGGGAGCTGTTTTTT. Amino acids: CASTPGSGELFF. The chain is built from TRBV19 and TRBJ2-2; D is undetermined. Germline CDR1 is LNHDA and CDR2 is SQIVND (reference sequence). This CDR3 region has 12 residues. V was cut by 7 bases and J by 6 bases, with 9 bases left in between.

V and J are TRBV2 and TRBJ1-2, with D unclear. The CDR3 sequence is 11 residues long. V was trimmed by 2 bases and J by 8 bases, leaving 6 bases between them. The germline CDR1 and CDR2 sequences are SNHLY and FYNNEI. The chain's CDR3 is CASSELWGYTF. DNA for the CDR3: TGTGCCAGCAGTGAACTATGGGGCTACACCTTC.

This chain uses TRBV7-2 with TRBJ1-5; 7 bases fit TRBD1. CDR3 length: 15 residues. The germline V gene encodes CDR1 SGHTA and CDR2 FQGNSA. V gave up 4 bases and J gave up 4 bases; unmatched junction bases: 7. This chain's CDR3 is CASSSTGTANQPQHF. The CDR3 nucleotides read TGTGCCAGCAGCTCGACCGGGACAGCAAATCAGCCCCAGCATTTT.

The CDR3 spells CASGTSRLDEQFF. CDR3 in DNA: TGTGCCAGCGGGACTAGCCGGTTGGATGAGCAGTTCTTC. The chain couples TRBV25-1 to TRBJ2-1; 9 nucleotides match TRBD2. V was clipped by 8 bases and J by 8 bases; unmatched bases: 7. The CDR3 loop spans 13 amino acids. From germline, CDR1 is MGHDK and CDR2 SYGVNS.

The CDR3: CASGLAGRMGNEQFF. The CDR3 DNA sequence: TGTGCCAGCGGGCTAGCGGGGCGGATGGGCAATGAGCAGTTCTTC. The genes are TRBV6-1 and TRBJ2-1; 9 positions agree with TRBD2. Germline V gene lookup returns CDR1 MNHNS and CDR2 SASEGT. This CDR3 is 15 amino acids long. The trim removed 8 bases at V and 6 bases at J, leaving 11 bases unmatched.

A word on this clone: The sample carries other DNA sequences with the same CDR3. CDR3 loop: CAWSTGILHSPLHF. As DNA, the CDR3 is TGTGCCTGGAGTACCGGGATCCTCCACTCCCCCCTCCACTTT. The chain carries TRBV30 and TRBJ1-6; D remains unclear. The CDR3 has 14 amino acids. V was clipped by 2 bases and J by 13 bases, with 18 bases between them. CDR1 is GTSNPN and CDR2 is SVGIG in the germline V gene (reference sequence).

The chain is built from TRBV14 and TRBJ2-3, with 8 nucleotides matching TRBD2. There are 13 residues in the CDR3. J lost 7 bases, V lost 8 bases, and 8 bases had no gene match. The germline V gene encodes CDR1 SGHDN and CDR2 FVKESK. DNA of the CDR3: TGTGCCAGCGGAGCGGGGGAGGGGTATACGCAGTATTTT. This encodes CASGAGEGYTQYF.

The chain carries TRBV4-1 and TRBJ2-1, with 9 bases that match TRBD1. Germline CDR1 is MGHRA and CDR2 is YSYEKL. Trimming took 6 bases from V and 1 from J; bases not matched to a gene: 4. This CDR3 has 15 amino acids. CDR3 coding DNA: TGCGCCAGCAGAGACAGGGGGGGATCCTACAATGAGCAGTTCTTC. Translation: CASRDRGGSYNEQFF.

The chain links TRBV9 to TRBJ2-5; D possibly corresponds to TRBD1 (6 bases). Germline CDR1 SGDLS, CDR2 YYNGEE. The CDR3 runs to 14 residues. Deletions cut 4 bases from V and 5 bases from J, with 15 bases between. Here the CDR3 DNA reads TGTGCCAGCAGCAATGGACAGCCCGGGGAGACCCAGTACTTC. It specifies CASSNGQPGETQYF.

The chain combines TRBV4-3 with TRBJ2-1; 13 bases are shared with TRBD2. The V and J ends lost 1 base and 9 bases, in that order; junction bases with no gene match: 3. This CDR3 contains 15 residues. Germline CDR1 is LGHNA and CDR2 is YSLEER. CDR3 residues: CASSQVGLAGVEQFF. The CDR3 DNA reads TGCGCCAGCAGCCAAGTAGGACTAGCGGGGGTTGAGCAGTTCTTC.

The chain links TRBV9 to TRBJ1-6; no clear D gene. The germline V and J ends were trimmed by 0 bases and 3 bases, with 13 bases remaining between them. From germline, CDR1 is SGDLS and CDR2 YYNGEE. This CDR3 region has 17 residues. The CDR3 DNA follows: TGTGCCAGCAGCGTAGTAGAGAGCCCCGACTATAATTCACCCCTCCACTTT. Its protein is CASSVVESPDYNSPLHF.

The rearrangement uses TRBV7-3 and TRBJ2-5; D ambiguous. CDR3 length: 15 residues. Germline V gene lookup returns CDR1 SGHTA and CDR2 FQGTGA. V gave up 5 bases and J gave up 4 bases, with 17 bases separating them. CDR3 DNA sequence: TGTGCCAGCAGCATTACCCATAGTTCGAGAGAGACCCAGTACTTC. Amino acids: CASSITHSSRETQYF. Complete variable domain (other parts from reference TRBV7-3 and TRBJ2-5): GAGVSQTPSNKVTEKGKYVELRCDPISGHTALYWYRQSLGQGPEFLIYFQGTGAADDSGLPNDRFFAVRPEGSVSTLKIQRTERGDSAVYLCASSITHSSRETQYFGPGTRLLVL.

The genes are TRBV7-2 and TRBJ1-6; TRBD1 is a possible D gene (6 bases). Germline V gene lookup returns CDR1 SGHTA and CDR2 FQGNSA. Trimming removed 1 base at V and 6 bases at J, with 10 bases between. The CDR3 spans 15 residues. CDR3 loop: CASSLGLQGNSPLHF. The CDR3 nucleotides read TGTGCCAGCAGCTTAGGCCTACAGGGTAATTCACCCCTCCACTTT.

The rearrangement uses TRBV27 and TRBJ1-1; D is undetermined. The V and J ends lost 4 bases and 0 bases respectively, with 6 bases between them. The V gene's germline CDR1 is MNHEY and CDR2 SMNVEV (reference sequence). CDR3 length: 13 amino acids. CDR3 bases: TGTGCCAGCAGTTCTCTATTGAACACTGAAGCTTTCTTT. Its translation: CASSSLLNTEAFF.

The V gene is TRBV10-3, the J gene TRBJ1-4; D is uncertain. The CDR3 sequence is 13 residues long. The V gene lost 6 bases and the J gene lost 8 bases, with 13 bases spanning the gap. Germline V CDR1 and CDR2: ENHRY, SYGVKD. In nucleotides, the CDR3 is TGTGCCATCAGGGAAGGAGAAGTCGAAAAACTGTTTTTT. This codes for CAIREGEVEKLFF.

The rearrangement links TRBV5-1 to TRBJ2-7; D remains ambiguous. V was cut by 0 bases and J by 2 bases, with 15 bases left in between. From germline, CDR1 is SGHRS and CDR2 YFSETQ. CDR3 size: 16 residues. The CDR3 nucleotides read TGCGCCAGCAGCTTGGCCTTCGGTGAATTCGCCTACGAGCAGTACTTC. This sequence encodes CASSLAFGEFAYEQYF.

J is TRBJ2-1 and V is TRBV5-1; D might be TRBD2 (6 bases). This CDR3 has 14 amino acids. Germline V lookup: CDR1 SGHRS, CDR2 YFSETQ. V lost 4 bases, J lost 7 bases, and 15 bases lay in between. The CDR3 spells CASSPGVAVNEQFF. As DNA, the CDR3 is TGCGCCAGCAGCCCGGGGGTAGCTGTGAATGAGCAGTTCTTC.